These 5 T cell receptor beta chains were all obtained from the same sample, sequenced in a study of cytomegalovirus exposure and HLA in healthy donors. PCR used 60 Vbeta primers and 13 Jbeta primers. The protocol was immunoSEQ multiplex PCR, while the TCRdb copy is restricted to in-frame clones and leaves out a portion. The data contain 100,000 to 150,000 clones, about three quarters of them singletons. Material: PBMCs. All receptors derive from a man aged 30-40 years in good health and CMV-seronegative.

The chain carries TRBV18 and TRBJ2-7, with 7 bases lining up with TRBD1. V was clipped by 6 bases and J by 3 bases; unmatched bases: 14. This CDR3 has 16 amino acids. Germline assignment: CDR1 KGHSH and CDR2 LQKENI. This CDR3 is CASSRIPYRGIYEQYF. The CDR3 DNA follows: TGTGCCAGCTCCCGGATCCCATACAGGGGTATCTACGAGCAGTACTTC.

The CDR3 spells CASSSIDYNEQFF. The CDR3 DNA follows: TGCGCCAGCAGCAGCATAGACTACAATGAGCAGTTCTTC. V usage is TRBV4-1 and J usage is TRBJ2-1; D unresolved. The CDR3 covers 13 residues. Germline assignment: CDR1 MGHRA and CDR2 YSYEKL. V was pared by 5 bases and J by 3 bases, with 8 bases between.

This chain uses TRBV6-1 with TRBJ2-3, with a weak D call TRBD2 (5 bases). The germline V gene encodes CDR1 MNHNS and CDR2 SASEGT. Trimming removed 1 base at V and 8 bases at J, with 10 bases between. This CDR3 contains 13 residues. For the CDR3, the DNA is TGTGCCAGCAGTGAAGTACGGAGCGGTACGCAGTATTTT. The encoded protein is CASSEVRSGTQYF.

This chain connects TRBV15 to TRBJ1-2, with D uncertain. Germline V gene sequence: CDR1 LNHNV, CDR2 YYDKDF (reference sequence). V lost 5 bases and J 0 bases, leaving 13 bases between the germline ends. The CDR3 spans 15 residues. The CDR3 protein is CATSPDRLANYGYTF. The CDR3 DNA reads as TGTGCCACCAGCCCCGATAGACTAGCTAACTATGGCTACACCTTC. The variable domain in full, completed from reference TRBV15 and TRBJ1-2, reads DAMVIQNPRYQVTQFGKPVTLSCSQTLNHNVMYWYQQKSSQAPKLLFHYYDKDFNNEADTPDNFQSRRPNTSFCFLDIRSPGLGDTAMYLCATSPDRLANYGYTFGSGTRLTVV.

In regard to this clone: A junction end diverges from the germline sequence, so it may reflect a read error. CDR3 in DNA: TGTGCCAGCAGCTCGCCTCGGGGGGGGATAGCGGGGGACCAGGAGACCCAGTACTTC. It codes for CASSSPRGGIAGDQETQYF. The chain recombines TRBV7-9 with TRBJ2-5, with TRBD2 identical over 9 bases. The V gene's germline CDR1 is SEHNR and CDR2 FQNEAQ (reference sequence). The CDR3 is 19 amino acids. Based on the CDR3 plus reference TRBV7-9 and TRBJ2-5, the full variable domain is DTGVSQNPRHKITKRGQNVTFRCDPISEHNRLYWYRQTLGQGPEFLTYFQNEAQLEKSRLLSDRFSAERPKGSFSTLEIQRTEQGDSAMYLCASSSPRGGIAGDQETQYFGPGTRLLVL.